The entry that follows covers one TCR beta chain sequence. Its antigen is still unknown. Sequencing of TCR beta was undertaken in CD8+ and CD4+ T cells derived from blood. TEMRA cells were enriched by FACS, and CD4+ and CD8+ T cells were negatively isolated. Reverse transcription used roughly 0.5 to 1 ug RNA and random hexamers. Amplification of TCR beta CDR3 spanned 54 Vbeta and 13 Jbeta via immunoSEQ multiplex PCR. TCRdb passed the immunoSEQ multiplex PCR reads through MiXCR, listing each CDR3 protein once. The repertoire holds under 95,000 distinct CDR3 sequences, around 95% seen once, with more than 0.45% in the top ten. From germline, CDR1 is SGHTA and CDR2 FQGNSA. Trimming stripped 6 bases from V and 3 bases from J, with 11 bases between. CDR3 length equals 13 residues. The data are from a study of CD8 T cells in Susac syndrome. The study's findings and limits: Clonal expansion of CD8+ cells in Susac peaked in TEMRA cells (and in active patients).

Sequences were obtained from CD8+ T cells from PBMCs. The sequence derives from a human donor with Susac syndrome. The chain carries TRBV7-2 and TRBJ2-5; possibly TRBD1 for D (5 bases). The CDR3 region is CASRSAREETQYF. Here the CDR3 DNA reads TGTGCCAGCAGGTCCGCCAGGGAAGAGACCCAGTACTTC.